This record concerns one T cell receptor (beta chain) sequence. TCRdb recomputed calls from the PCR reads with MiXCR, one row per CDR3 protein. The sample holds nearly 9,500 distinct CDR3 sequences, approximately 50% seen once. Germline V gene lookup returns CDR1 MNHNS and CDR2 SASEGT. V lost 7 bases and J 0 bases, leaving 17 bases between the germline ends. This CDR3 has 16 amino acids. Samples came from patients with localized non-small cell lung adenocarcinoma. This sample was included in a study of CD4 and CD8 cells across lung adenocarcinoma regions. The clonotype was recovered from a female donor with lung adenocarcinoma. The CD4 and CD8 labels of this study may be unreliable. The genes are TRBV6-1 and TRBJ2-3; the D gene is possibly TRBD2 (5 bases). Material: CD8+ T cells from the margin of a lung tumor. DNA for the CDR3: TGTGCCAGCATGCGCGGGCCGACTGGGAGCACAGATACGCAGTATTTT. Amino acid sequence: CASMRGPTGSTDTQYF.